This note documents a single T cell receptor beta chain sequence. Antigen: not known. At deep level, the assay was performed. The assay was immunoSEQ multiplex PCR, and TCRdb's table has in-frame clones only and misses some. The table records hundreds of thousands of clones, 90% to 95% of them present only once. The germline V gene encodes CDR1 MNHEY and CDR2 SMNVEV (reference sequence). The CDR3 is 13 amino acids. Between the trimmed V and J ends, which lost 11 bases and 6 bases, there was a span of 20 bases. Naive CD8 populations comprised CD45RO-negative cells positively selected for CCR7, excluding terminally differentiated effector memory CD45RA+ cells. This specimen comes from a study of shared clonotypes between healthy human individuals. Study findings and constraints: The study found lower generation probabilities in non-shared clonotypes than in those shared by all four donors.

The rearrangement links TRBV27 to TRBJ2-7; possible D gene TRBD1, 6 bases. The sample comprised naive CD8+ T cells sorted from blood. This receptor was obtained from a young man in good health. CDR3 protein: CASQGLGVGEQYF. The CDR3 bases are TGTGCCTCACAGGGTTTGGGGGTGGGCGAGCAGTACTTC.